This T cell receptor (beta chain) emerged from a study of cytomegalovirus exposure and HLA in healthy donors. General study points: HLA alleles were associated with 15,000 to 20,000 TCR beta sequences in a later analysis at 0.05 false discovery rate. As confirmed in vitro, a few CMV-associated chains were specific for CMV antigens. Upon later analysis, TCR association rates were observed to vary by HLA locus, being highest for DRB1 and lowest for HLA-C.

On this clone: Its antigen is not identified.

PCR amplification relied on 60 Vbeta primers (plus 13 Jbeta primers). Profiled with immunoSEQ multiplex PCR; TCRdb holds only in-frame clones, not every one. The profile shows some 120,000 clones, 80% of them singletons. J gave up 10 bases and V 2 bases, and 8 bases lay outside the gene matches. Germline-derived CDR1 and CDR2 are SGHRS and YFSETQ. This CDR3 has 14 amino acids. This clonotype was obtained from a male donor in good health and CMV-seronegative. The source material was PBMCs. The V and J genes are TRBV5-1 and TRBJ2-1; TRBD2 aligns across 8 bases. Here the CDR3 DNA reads TGCGCCAGCAGCTTTAGCGGGGCGACACCAGAGCAGTTCTTC. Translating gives CASSFSGATPEQFF.